The T cell receptor beta chain under discussion was sequenced for a study of blood T cell repertoires in COVID-19 (dated by TCRdb to the early 2020s). Regarding the research as a whole: Samples covering the acute and convalescent phases of COVID-19 were provided by collaborators in the United States, Italy and Spain. Samples were obtained from the ongoing ImmuneRACE study (first 160 participants) and from about 1,300 subjects provided by 6 global collaborators. Sample metadata almost always included a de-identified subject ID, COVID-19 status, age in years and sex. The material from the prospective study consisted of cDNA or gDNA derived from T cells, B-cell-depleted T cells, or PBMCs. Where HLA class I and class II types were available, the types were taken from metadata supplied by the sample provider, not from assay-based typing. Deeply sampled blood TCRbeta repertoires from subjects exposed to, actively infected with, or recovered from COVID-19 were included in the dataset. The repertoires were released in a freely available public database intended as a resource for research on the immune response to SARS-CoV-2.

TCRbeta CDR3 regions were amplified from genomic DNA using the immunoSEQ Assay, a bias-controlled multiplex PCR. The authors' analysis ran thus. The number of nucleated cells in each sample was estimated from the amplification of reference gene primers within the assay. To quantify the absolute abundance of each unique TCRbeta CDR3 rearrangement, sequence reads were collapsed and filtered. For each sample, productive Simpson clonality was calculated as the square root of Simpson's diversity index across productive rearrangements. TCRdb limited this immuneACCESS table to in-frame rearrangements with V and J called. A share of clones is missing; checked studies link under half to unresolved V genes, and the rest is unexplained. V and J calls and clone size come straight from that table; D and trimming were deduced from the DNA. This sample gives 200,000 to 300,000 clones in total; about nine tenths of them show up just once. The ten largest clones take up roughly 1.6% of the sample.

A second Seattle source provided samples from volunteer blood donors who had recovered from COVID-19. Whole blood was collected in K2EDTA tubes by collaborating institutions according to the institutions' own protocols. For TCRbeta analysis, collaborators shipped samples as frozen whole blood, isolated PBMCs, or DNA extracted from either of those sample types. The CDR1 and CDR2 encoded by the germline V gene are MNHEY and SVGEGT. V is reduced by 6 bases and J by 0 bases, leaving a spacing of 15 bases between them. The CDR3 covers 16 residues, taking in both the cysteine and the phenylalanine. The entry retains the CDR3 DNA only, 48 bases that are in frame from base 1. The research as a whole found: Clinical and demographic metadata were provided uncurated, with the amount varying by source and participant.

Details on this clone: Its antigen is currently not known. It has no much larger one-base neighbor in the sample; base qualities were not kept.

The V gene is TRBV6-2 or TRBV6-3 and the J gene is TRBJ1-5, with no confident D gene call. Sequenced input: peripheral blood. This receptor was identified in a woman in her forties who had recovered from COVID-19. The CDR3 protein is CASSPRAGYSNQPQHF. The sequenced DNA is TGTGCCAGCAGCCCGCGGGCGGGGTATAGCAATCAGCCCCAGCATTTT.